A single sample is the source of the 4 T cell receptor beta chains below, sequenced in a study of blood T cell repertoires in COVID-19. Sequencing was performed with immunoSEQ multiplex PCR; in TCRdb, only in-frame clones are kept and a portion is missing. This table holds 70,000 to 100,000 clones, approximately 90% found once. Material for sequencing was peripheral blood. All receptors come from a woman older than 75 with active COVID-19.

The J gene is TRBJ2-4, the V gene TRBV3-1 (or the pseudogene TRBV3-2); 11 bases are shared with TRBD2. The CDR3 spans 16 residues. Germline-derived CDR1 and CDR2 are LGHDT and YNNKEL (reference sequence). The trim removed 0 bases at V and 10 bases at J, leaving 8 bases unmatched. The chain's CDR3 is CASSQEISGRASIQYF. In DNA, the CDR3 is TGTGCCAGCAGCCAAGAGATTAGCGGGAGGGCCTCGATTCAGTACTTC.

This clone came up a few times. CDR3 amino acids: CASSEARVVTEQYF. CDR3 DNA sequence: TGTGCCAGCAGTGAAGCCAGGGTCGTAACCGAGCAGTACTTC. The chain links TRBV6-1 to TRBJ2-7; D may be TRBD1 (5 bases). The CDR3 consists of 14 residues. V lost 0 bases and J 6 bases, leaving 12 bases between the germline ends. Germline-derived CDR1 and CDR2 are MNHNS and SASEGT.

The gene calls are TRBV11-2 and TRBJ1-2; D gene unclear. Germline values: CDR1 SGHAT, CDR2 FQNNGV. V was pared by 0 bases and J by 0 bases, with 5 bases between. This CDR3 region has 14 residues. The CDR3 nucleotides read TGTGCCAGCAGCTTAGACAGATCTAACTATGGCTACACCTTC. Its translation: CASSLDRSNYGYTF.

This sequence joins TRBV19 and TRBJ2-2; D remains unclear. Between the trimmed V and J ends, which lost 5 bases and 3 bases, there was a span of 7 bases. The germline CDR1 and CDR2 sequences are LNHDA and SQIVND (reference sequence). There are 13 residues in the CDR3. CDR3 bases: TGTGCCAGTAGTGGGCAAGACACCGGGGAGCTGTTTTTT. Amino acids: CASSGQDTGELFF.